This TCR beta chain was captured by sequencing in a study of blood T cell repertoires in COVID-19. Using immunoSEQ multiplex PCR, the repertoire was profiled, and TCRdb retains in-frame clones only, with some absent. The data contain about 300,000 clones, 85% of them seen just once; the ten biggest clones take up about an eighth. The sample was peripheral blood. The receptor was derived from a human donor in a cohort sampled during active COVID-19.

CDR3: CASSWTGDNEQYF. For the CDR3, the DNA is TGTGCCAGCAGTTGGACAGGGGACAACGAGCAGTACTTC. The chain uses TRBV27 and TRBJ2-7, with 9 bases matching TRBD1. The CDR3 extends over 13 amino acids. V gave up 4 bases and J gave up 5 bases; unmatched junction bases: 3. Germline CDR1 MNHEY, CDR2 SMNVEV (reference sequence).